The 28 T cell receptor beta chains given below trace back to one sample, sequenced in a study of radiation and T cells in renal cell carcinoma. The time point is: blood 4 weeks post-SBRT, at nephrectomy. As for treatment: 15 Gy SBRT to primary tumor, nephrectomy 4 weeks later. Only in-frame clones appear in the TCRdb table, and some are missing; sequencing was by immunoSEQ multiplex PCR. This sample carries just under 150,000 clones, roughly 90% of them seen once, and the ten largest clones take less than 20%. The sample consisted of blood, taken from a patient whose treatment included radiotherapy and nephrectomy. These receptor sequences come from a woman aged 45-60 years with renal cell carcinoma.

The rearrangement uses TRBV11-2 and TRBJ2-5; D gene uncertain. CDR1 and CDR2 from the germline V gene are SGHAT and FQNNGV. The CDR3 sequence is 13 residues long. Trimming shortened V by 5 bases and J by 4 bases, and 11 bases separated the two germline ends. CDR3 in DNA: TGTGCCAGCAGCCCCGGTTTCCGAGAGACCCAGTACTTC. It encodes CASSPGFRETQYF.

Sample share makes this clone medium-sized (0.01 to 0.1%). Here the CDR3 reads CASSSTGGADGYTF. The CDR3 bases are TGCGCCAGCAGCTCTACAGGGGGCGCAGATGGCTACACCTTC. V and J are TRBV5-1 and TRBJ1-2, with 9 nucleotides matching TRBD1. The CDR3 runs 14 residues. Trimming at V came to 3 bases and at J to 6 bases, leaving 6 bases not matched to a gene. The germline gives CDR1 SGHRS, CDR2 YFSETQ. Supplemented by reference TRBV5-1 and TRBJ1-2, the full variable domain reads KAGVTQTPRYLIKTRGQQVTLSCSPISGHRSVSWYQQTPGQGLQFLFEYFSETQRNKGNFPGRFSGRQFSNSRSEMNVSTLELGDSALYLCASSSTGGADGYTFGSGTRLTVV.

This clone has a handful of counts. The chain joins TRBV5-1 to TRBJ1-1; D is undetermined. This CDR3 spans 12 amino acids. V was pared by 0 bases and J by 9 bases, with 9 bases between. Germline loops: CDR1 SGHRS, CDR2 YFSETQ. The CDR3 sequence is CASSLVPAKAFF. Written as DNA, the CDR3 is TGCGCCAGCAGCTTGGTACCTGCCAAAGCTTTCTTT.

This sequence joins TRBV7-2 and TRBJ1-4; D not resolved. Germline V lookup: CDR1 SGHTA, CDR2 FQGNSA. Trimming cost V 5 bases and J 8 bases, with 12 bases left between them. This CDR3 has 13 residues. The CDR3 DNA reads as TGTGCCAGCAGCCCCAATTTGGCGGAAAAACTGTTTTTT. It yields the protein CASSPNLAEKLFF.

The rearrangement links TRBV2 to TRBJ2-7; 10 bases map to TRBD2. V trimming: 7 bases; J trimming: 3 bases; junction bases outside the gene matches: 3. Germline V gene lookup returns CDR1 SNHLY and CDR2 FYNNEI. This CDR3 region has 13 residues. The CDR3 loop reads CASTTSGDYEQYF. As DNA, the CDR3 is TGTGCCAGCACAACTAGCGGGGACTACGAGCAGTACTTC. Full variable domain (missing parts from reference TRBV2 and TRBJ2-7): EPEVTQTPSHQVTQMGQEVILRCVPISNHLYFYWYRQILGQKVEFLVSFYNNEISEKSEIFDDQFSVERPDGSNFTLKIRSTKLEDSAMYFCASTTSGDYEQYFGPGTRLTVT.

The V call is TRBV12-2, the J call TRBJ2-1; no check of the table's D call, TRBD2, against the DNA was made. TRBV12-2 corresponds to a pseudogene. This CDR3 is built from 21 residues. This chain's CDR3 is CASRSPGYGLAGCYLYNEQFF. The CDR3 DNA reads TGTGCAAGTCGCTCCCCCGGCTATGGACTAGCGGGATGTTACCTCTACAATGAGCAGTTCTTC.

This chain connects TRBV11-3 to TRBJ2-2, with D hard to call. This CDR3 is 16 amino acids long. V was shortened by 4 bases and J by 1 base, with 13 bases between the two germline ends. The germline V gene encodes CDR1 SGHNT and CDR2 YENEEA. DNA for the CDR3: TGTGCCAGCAGCTCCGTAGGGCAGGAGAACACCGGGGAGCTGTTTTTT. Translating it yields CASSSVGQENTGELFF.

The rearrangement uses TRBV7-2 and TRBJ1-2; 10 bases line up with TRBD1. Trimming cost V 4 bases and J 8 bases; bases outside gene matches: 10. Germline V lookup: CDR1 SGHTA, CDR2 FQGNSA. The length of the CDR3 is 15 residues. This CDR3 is CASSSAGQGREGYTF. CDR3 coding DNA: TGTGCCAGCAGCTCCGCGGGACAGGGGCGCGAAGGCTACACCTTC.

The chain carries TRBV27 and TRBJ1-2, with D unclear. The germline V gene has CDR1 MNHEY and CDR2 SMNVEV (reference sequence). Trimming took off 6 bases at V and 2 bases at J, with 16 bases between the two ends. The CDR3 has 15 amino acids. The CDR3 sequence: CASSLKSTGNYGYTF. CDR3 bases: TGTGCCAGCAGCCTTAAATCGACGGGAAACTATGGCTACACCTTC.

J is TRBJ2-7 and V is TRBV7-2; 9 nucleotides agree with TRBD2. Trimming cost V 5 bases and J 0 bases; bases outside gene matches: 5. Germline assignment: CDR1 SGHTA and CDR2 FQGNSA. This CDR3 is built from 15 residues. The DNA for the CDR3 is TGTGCCAGCAGCCCCGTAGCGGGGGACTCCTACGAGCAGTACTTC. It codes for CASSPVAGDSYEQYF.

This clone came up a few times. The chain's CDR3 is CASSLQGGTEAFF. CDR3 DNA sequence: TGTGCCAGCAGCCTCCAGGGAGGAACTGAAGCTTTCTTT. This chain connects TRBV14 to TRBJ1-1; D possibly corresponds to TRBD1 (5 bases). Germline V gives CDR1 SGHDN, CDR2 FVKESK. The CDR3 contains 13 residues. V was clipped by 4 bases and J by 5 bases, with 11 bases between them. Full variable domain (rest looked up from reference TRBV14 and TRBJ1-1): EAGVTQFPSHSVIEKGQTVTLRCDPISGHDNLYWYRRVMGKEIKFLLHFVKESKQDESGMPNNRFLAERTGGTYSTLKVQPAELEDSGVYFCASSLQGGTEAFFGQGTRLTVV.

The chain is built from TRBV19 and TRBJ1-5, with D maybe TRBD1 (5 bases). Trimming stripped 7 bases from V and 3 bases from J, with 13 bases between. Per the germline V gene, CDR1 is LNHDA and CDR2 is SQIVND (reference sequence). CDR3 length equals 14 residues. The CDR3 protein is CASTSGVHNQPQHF. The CDR3 DNA reads as TGTGCCAGTACCTCGGGGGTACACAATCAGCCCCAGCATTTT.

The chain uses TRBV11-2 and TRBJ2-3; D might be TRBD1 (5 bases). CDR1 and CDR2 from the germline V gene are SGHAT and FQNNGV. This CDR3 has 15 residues. Trimming cost V 5 bases and J 0 bases, with 12 bases left between them. The CDR3 region is CASSPDRTSTDTQYF. CDR3 in DNA: TGTGCCAGCAGCCCTGACAGAACTAGCACAGATACGCAGTATTTT. The complete variable domain, with remaining parts taken from reference TRBV11-2 and TRBJ2-3, reads EAGVAQSPRYKIIEKRQSVAFWCNPISGHATLYWYQQILGQGPKLLIQFQNNGVVDDSQLPKDRFSAERLKGVDSTLKIQPAKLEDSAVYLCASSPDRTSTDTQYFGPGTRLTVL.

The rearrangement joins TRBV9 to TRBJ1-2; D is unclear. The CDR3 is 14 amino acids. The germline V gene encodes CDR1 SGDLS and CDR2 YYNGEE. The V end lost 0 bases, the J end lost 2 bases, and 8 bases lay between the germline ends. The CDR3 loop reads CASSVAGRNYGYTF. In nucleotides, the CDR3 is TGTGCCAGCAGCGTAGCTGGCAGGAACTATGGCTACACCTTC.

The chain links TRBV5-1 to TRBJ1-1; a possible D gene is TRBD1 (5 bases). The germline V gene has CDR1 SGHRS and CDR2 YFSETQ. Trimming stripped 4 bases from V and 4 bases from J, with 14 bases between. This CDR3 is 14 amino acids long. The CDR3: CASSPSGGSTEAFF. The DNA of the CDR3 is TGCGCCAGCAGCCCCTCTGGGGGAAGCACTGAAGCTTTCTTT.

This chain uses TRBV28 with TRBJ1-2, with D possibly matching TRBD1 (5 bases). The germline V gene encodes CDR1 MDHEN and CDR2 SYDVKM. This CDR3 is 15 amino acids long. V lost 4 bases, J lost 7 bases, and 19 bases lay in between. The CDR3: CASSSPAGIPGGYTF. CDR3 nucleotide sequence: TGTGCCAGCAGTTCCCCCGCAGGGATCCCCGGTGGCTACACCTTC.

This chain links TRBV18 with TRBJ2-5, with 8 positions matching TRBD1. Germline assignment: CDR1 KGHSH and CDR2 LQKENI. J gave up 0 bases and V 5 bases, and 5 bases lay outside the gene matches. This CDR3 is 15 amino acids long. In DNA, the CDR3 is TGTGCCAGCTCAGTGCTACAGGGGGACCAAGAGACCCAGTACTTC. Translated: CASSVLQGDQETQYF.

The CDR3 DNA reads TGTGCCAGCAGGAAAACAGGGGGTACTGAAGCTTTCTTT. As protein: CASRKTGGTEAFF. The chain has TRBV28 and TRBJ1-1, with TRBD1 identical over 8 bases. J gave up 5 bases and V 6 bases, and 5 bases lay outside the gene matches. The CDR3 is 13 amino acids. Germline V gene data show CDR1 as MDHEN and CDR2 as SYDVKM.

On this clone: At one end, the junction sequence differs from germline, possibly due to a read error. The J gene is TRBJ2-1, the V gene TRBV30, with D perhaps TRBD2 (7 bases). This CDR3 has 13 amino acids. Germline loops: CDR1 GTSNPN, CDR2 SVGIG (reference sequence). The CDR3 nucleotides are TGTGCCTGGATCCGGGGCGGGGGCAATAAGCAGTTCTTC. This translates into CAWIRGGGNKQFF. Variable domain in full (rest from reference TRBV30 and TRBJ2-1): SQTIHQWPATLVQPVGSPLSLECTVEGTSNPNLYWYRQAAGRGLQLLFYSVGIGQISSEVPQNLSASRPQDRQFILSSKKLLLSDSGFYLCAWIRGGGNKQFFGPGTRLTVL.

V usage is TRBV11-2 and J usage is TRBJ2-2; D uncertain. V was shortened by 0 bases and J by 4 bases, with 3 bases between the two germline ends. The CDR3 loop spans 13 amino acids. CDR1 is SGHAT and CDR2 is FQNNGV in the germline V gene. CDR3 protein: CASSLEITGELFF. In DNA, the CDR3 is TGTGCCAGCAGCTTAGAGATCACCGGGGAGCTGTTTTTT.

The chain employs TRBV5-1 and TRBJ1-1; D gene uncertain. The germline CDR1 and CDR2 sequences are SGHRS and YFSETQ. This CDR3 comprises 14 residues. Trimming took off 0 bases at V and 0 bases at J, with 6 bases between the two ends. CDR3 nucleotide sequence: TGCGCCAGCAGCTTGGAGGGCGTGAACACTGAAGCTTTCTTT. The encoded protein is CASSLEGVNTEAFF.

This chain connects TRBV18 to TRBJ1-3, with 11 bases aligning to TRBD1. V lost 6 bases, J lost 0 bases, and 13 bases stayed unmatched. This CDR3 is 19 amino acids long. CDR1 is KGHSH, CDR2 LQKENI, per germline. Here the CDR3 reads CASSGLGDRGFYSGNTIYF. The CDR3 coding sequence is TGTGCCAGCTCGGGACTAGGGGACAGGGGGTTCTACTCTGGAAACACCATATATTTT.

J is TRBJ2-2 and V is TRBV19, with TRBD1 identical over 11 bases. Trimming removed 5 bases from V and 2 bases from J; junction bases left unmatched: 1. CDR3 length equals 15 residues. The V gene's germline CDR1 is LNHDA and CDR2 SQIVND (reference sequence). CDR3 protein: CASSGTGGNTGELFF. The CDR3 DNA is TGTGCCAGTAGTGGGACAGGGGGAAACACCGGGGAGCTGTTTTTT. The full variable domain, in which reference TRBV19 and TRBJ2-2 provide the parts outside the CDR3, is DGGITQSPKYLFRKEGQNVTLSCEQNLNHDAMYWYRQDPGQGLRLIYYSQIVNDFQKGDIAEGYSVSREKKESFPLTVTSAQKNPTAFYLCASSGTGGNTGELFFGEGSRLTVL.

This chain uses TRBV2 with TRBJ1-5; no firm D call. The length of the CDR3 is 14 residues. Trimming removed 3 bases at V and 4 bases at J, with 10 bases between. Germline V gene lookup returns CDR1 SNHLY and CDR2 FYNNEI. The CDR3 here is CASSEGRGNQPQHF. The CDR3 coding sequence is TGTGCCAGCAGTGAGGGCCGCGGAAATCAGCCCCAGCATTTT. Full variable domain (rest looked up from reference TRBV2 and TRBJ1-5): EPEVTQTPSHQVTQMGQEVILRCVPISNHLYFYWYRQILGQKVEFLVSFYNNEISEKSEIFDDQFSVERPDGSNFTLKIRSTKLEDSAMYFCASSEGRGNQPQHFGDGTRLSIL.

Only a few counts were recorded for this clone. The rearrangement joins TRBV27 to TRBJ2-2; D uncertain. This CDR3 region has 15 residues. V dropped 0 bases and J dropped 6 bases, with 11 bases sitting between them. Per germline, CDR1 MNHEY and CDR2 SMNVEV (reference sequence). As DNA, the CDR3 is TGTGCCAGCAGTTTATCGAGAGGCGTCGCCGGGGAGCTGTTTTTT. Its translation: CASSLSRGVAGELFF.

A word on this clone: One end of the junction varies from germline; a read error may be responsible. J is TRBJ2-5 and V is TRBV2; no clear D gene. The CDR3 is 12 residues long. Looked up from germline, CDR1 is SNHLY and CDR2 is FYNNEI. The chain's CDR3 is CASTETGETQYF. The CDR3 DNA follows: TGTGCCAGCACTGAAACTGGAGAGACCCAGTACTTC.

This clone appeared once. CDR3 sequence (DNA): TGTGCCAGCAGCCTCCGGACCGTCTCCTACGAGCAGTACTTC. Translation: CASSLRTVSYEQYF. The V gene is TRBV7-3, the J gene TRBJ2-7; unclear D gene. This CDR3 region has 14 residues. Germline CDR1 is SGHTA and CDR2 is FQGTGA. V was clipped by 5 bases and J by 0 bases, with 11 bases between them.

The chain is built from TRBV7-9 and TRBJ2-7; 12 bases map to TRBD2. Looked up from germline, CDR1 is SEHNR and CDR2 is FQNEAQ (reference sequence). With 5 bases clipped from V and 3 bases from J, the junction kept 5 bases outside the gene matches. This CDR3 has 15 amino acids. CDR3 loop: CASSETSGRIYEQYF. The CDR3 DNA follows: TGTGCCAGCAGCGAGACTAGCGGGAGAATCTACGAGCAGTACTTC.